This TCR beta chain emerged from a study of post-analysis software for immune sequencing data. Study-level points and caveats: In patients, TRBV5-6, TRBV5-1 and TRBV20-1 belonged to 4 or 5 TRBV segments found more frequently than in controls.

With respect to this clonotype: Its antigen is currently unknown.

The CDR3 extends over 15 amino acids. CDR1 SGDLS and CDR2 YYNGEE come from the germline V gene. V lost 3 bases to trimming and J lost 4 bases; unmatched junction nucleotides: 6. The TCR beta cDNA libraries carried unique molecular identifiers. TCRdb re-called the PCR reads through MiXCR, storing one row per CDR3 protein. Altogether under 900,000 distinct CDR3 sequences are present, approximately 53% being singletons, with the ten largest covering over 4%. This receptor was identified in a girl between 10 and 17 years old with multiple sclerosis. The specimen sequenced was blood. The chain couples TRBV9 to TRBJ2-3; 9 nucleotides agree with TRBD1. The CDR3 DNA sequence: TGTGCCAGCAGCGCCCCGGGACAGGGATCAGATACGCAGTATTTT. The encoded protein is CASSAPGQGSDTQYF.